This passage covers 13 T cell receptor beta chains from one sample sequenced in a study of T cells in tuberculosis. Time point reported: new active TB diagnosis, blood taken before or within 7 days of starting treatment. Some clones are missing from TCRdb's copy, which holds only in-frame ones; the method was immunoSEQ multiplex PCR. The sample yields 30,000 to 35,000 clones, about 91% seen once. Here the sequenced sample was PBMCs, taken at tuberculosis diagnosis. The receptors shown here come from an adult with tuberculosis. Some clones in this sample may be carry-over from other donors' samples.

V gene TRBV6-1 combines with J gene TRBJ1-5; D possibly corresponds to TRBD1 (5 bases). Per germline, CDR1 MNHNS and CDR2 SASEGT. The CDR3 runs to 15 residues. The V and J ends lost 6 bases and 0 bases respectively, with 12 bases between them. CDR3 nucleotides: TGTGCCAGCAGCGACAGTTCCTATAGCAATCAGCCCCAGCATTTT. Its translation: CASSDSSYSNQPQHF.

This clone has only a few counts. J is TRBJ2-7 and V is TRBV29-1, with D possibly being TRBD2 (5 bases). The length of the CDR3 is 15 residues. Germline-derived CDR1 and CDR2 are SQVTM and ANQGSEA. The germline V and J ends were trimmed by 0 bases and 6 bases, with 18 bases remaining between them. CDR3 coding DNA: TGCAGCGTTGAAGATCTGCCCGGGATGAAAGGCGAGCAGTACTTC. As protein: CSVEDLPGMKGEQYF.

J is TRBJ2-3 and V is TRBV9; 8 bases line up with TRBD1. Germline V gene data show CDR1 as SGDLS and CDR2 as YYNGEE. This CDR3 contains 16 residues. V gave up 3 bases and J gave up 1 base; unmatched junction bases: 7. The CDR3 DNA sequence: TGTGCCAGCAGCGCCAGGGGGCGCTCGGGCACAGATACGCAGTATTTT. Translated: CASSARGRSGTDTQYF.

The chain carries TRBV7-9 and TRBJ2-1, with no clear D. Germline loops: CDR1 SEHNR, CDR2 FQNEAQ (reference sequence). The CDR3 is 14 amino acids. V lost 2 bases and J lost 7, with 12 bases in between. CDR3 DNA: TGTGCCAGCAGCTTAATTCGCGGCCAGAATGAGCAGTTCTTC. It translates to CASSLIRGQNEQFF.

The chain links TRBV15 to TRBJ1-2, with 7 bases lining up with TRBD1. CDR3 length: 13 amino acids. The germline CDR1 and CDR2 sequences are LNHNV and YYDKDF (reference sequence). J lost 6 bases, V lost 3 bases, and 4 bases had no gene match. The CDR3 DNA sequence: TGTGCCACCAGCAGGGTTGACAGGGATGGCTACACCTTC. It codes for CATSRVDRDGYTF.

The V call is TRBV6-1, the J call TRBJ1-4, with D perhaps TRBD1 (5 bases). Germline lookup yields CDR1 MNHNS and CDR2 SASEGT. Trimming pared 6 bases from V and 2 bases from J, leaving 10 bases between. The CDR3 is 14 residues long. DNA of the CDR3: TGTGCCAGCAGCCCCCGGGGGACTAATGAAAAACTGTTTTTT. It specifies CASSPRGTNEKLFF.

The V call is TRBV2, the J call TRBJ1-1; 7 positions match TRBD1. From germline, CDR1 is SNHLY and CDR2 FYNNEI. V trimming: 3 bases; J trimming: 8 bases; junction bases outside the gene matches: 6. CDR3 length: 13 amino acids. The CDR3 protein is CASSEWDSKEAFF. DNA for the CDR3: TGTGCCAGCAGTGAGTGGGACAGTAAAGAAGCTTTCTTT.

The chain employs TRBV10-3 and TRBJ2-3, with TRBD2 matching 11 bases. The trim removed 7 bases at V and 0 bases at J, leaving 15 bases unmatched. CDR3 length: 19 residues. From germline, CDR1 is ENHRY and CDR2 SYGVKD. The CDR3 reads CAITEQSISGGASTDTQYF. In DNA form, the CDR3 reads TGTGCCATCACCGAGCAGAGTATTAGCGGGGGGGCGAGCACAGATACGCAGTATTTT.

The V gene is TRBV10-1, the J gene TRBJ1-6; 7 bases align to TRBD1. This CDR3 region has 17 residues. The V gene's germline CDR1 is WNHNN and CDR2 SYGVQD (reference sequence). The junction had 5 bases not matched to a gene; V was cut back by 3 bases and J by 0 bases. CDR3 in amino acids: CASSEATGYSYNSPLHF. The CDR3 bases are TGCGCCAGCAGTGAAGCGACAGGGTACTCCTATAATTCACCCCTCCACTTT.

The rearrangement joins TRBV2 to TRBJ2-7, with 8 bases matching TRBD1. CDR1 is SNHLY, CDR2 FYNNEI, per germline. After removal of 6 bases from V and 3 bases from J, the junction contained 7 bases not matched to a gene. The CDR3 totals 14 residues. In DNA form, the CDR3 reads TGTGCCAGCAGGGAAATCGGACAGGGCTACGAGCAGTACTTC. This codes for CASREIGQGYEQYF.

V usage is TRBV28 and J usage is TRBJ1-1, with TRBD1 matching 7 bases. From germline, CDR1 is MDHEN and CDR2 SYDVKM. This CDR3 is built from 15 residues. V trimming: 8 bases; J trimming: 0 bases; junction bases outside the gene matches: 9. The CDR3 DNA reads TGTGCCAGCCGAACCGGGACAGCCATGAACACTGAAGCTTTCTTT. Translation: CASRTGTAMNTEAFF.

CDR3 in amino acids: CSVDRTGGYGYTF. The CDR3, as DNA: TGCAGCGTTGACCGGACAGGGGGCTATGGCTACACCTTC. V is TRBV29-1 and J is TRBJ1-2; 10 bases are shared with TRBD1. Germline V gene sequence: CDR1 SQVTM, CDR2 ANQGSEA. The CDR3 is made up of 13 amino acids. V lost 3 bases to trimming and J lost 4 bases; unmatched junction nucleotides: 2.

The CDR3 DNA sequence: TGTGCCAGCTCACCTCCCGGGGTAGCCAAAAACATTCAGTACTTC. Its protein is CASSPPGVAKNIQYF. The chain employs TRBV18 and TRBJ2-4; tentatively, D is TRBD2 (5 bases). This CDR3 has 15 residues. The V gene lost 3 bases and the J gene lost 0 bases, with 9 bases spanning the gap. Germline V CDR1 and CDR2: KGHSH, LQKENI.